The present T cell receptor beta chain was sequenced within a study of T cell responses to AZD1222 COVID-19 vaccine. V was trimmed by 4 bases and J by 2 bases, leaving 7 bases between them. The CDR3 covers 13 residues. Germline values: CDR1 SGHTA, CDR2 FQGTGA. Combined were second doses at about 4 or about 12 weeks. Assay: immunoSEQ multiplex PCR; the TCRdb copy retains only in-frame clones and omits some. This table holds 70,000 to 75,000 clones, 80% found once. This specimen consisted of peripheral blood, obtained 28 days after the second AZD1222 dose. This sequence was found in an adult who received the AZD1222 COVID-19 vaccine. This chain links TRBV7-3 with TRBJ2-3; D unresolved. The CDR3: CASSSLNTDTQYF. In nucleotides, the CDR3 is TGTGCCAGCAGCTCCCTTAACACAGATACGCAGTATTTT. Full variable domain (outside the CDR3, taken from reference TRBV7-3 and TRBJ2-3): GAGVSQTPSNKVTEKGKYVELRCDPISGHTALYWYRQSLGQGPEFLIYFQGTGAADDSGLPNDRFFAVRPEGSVSTLKIQRTERGDSAVYLCASSSLNTDTQYFGPGTRLTVL.